This T cell receptor beta chain was documented in a study of OX40 agonist ivuxolimab in advanced cancers. Study-wide background: Three partial responders included one hepatocellular carcinoma patient and two cutaneous melanoma patients.

A note on this clone: As yet, its antigen is unknown.

Notes on the study in general: Low levels of normalized T-cell clonal expansion also appeared in some nonresponders.

Profiling relied on immunoSEQ multiplex PCR, and the TCRdb table lists in-frame clones only, not all of them. The sample includes about 7,800 clones, approximately 73% of them seen just once. The length of the CDR3 is 18 residues. The V gene end was trimmed by 2 bases and the J gene end by 3 bases; junction bases not matched to a gene: 9. The receptor was derived from an adult with an advanced solid tumor such as melanoma, head and neck, liver or kidney cancer. Sequences were derived from CD4+ or CD8+ T cells sorted from blood, sampled in a trial of the OX40 agonist ivuxolimab. The J gene is TRBJ1-6, the V gene TRBV6-7; 8 bases align to TRBD1. TRBV6-7 belongs to the ORF category, with a function that is uncertain. The CDR3 loop reads CASSYPSGRGLYNSPLHF. DNA for the CDR3: TGTGCCAGCAGTTACCCGTCCGGCAGGGGGCTCTATAATTCACCCCTCCACTTT.